The 25 T cell receptor beta chains below were found in one sample sequenced in a study of T cell responses to AZD1222 COVID-19 vaccine. The assay was immunoSEQ multiplex PCR, and TCRdb's table has in-frame clones only and misses some. The data hold over 110,000 clones, with less than 95% observed a single time. The source was peripheral blood, collected on day 0 of AZD1222 vaccination. These receptors were collected from an adult in good health.

V and J are TRBV5-6 and TRBJ1-1; 7 nucleotides align to TRBD1. J gave up 11 bases and V 4 bases, and 11 bases lay outside the gene matches. Per germline, CDR1 SGHDT and CDR2 YYEEEE. This CDR3 region has 13 residues. Here the CDR3 reads CASSVGTVAWAFF. DNA for the CDR3: TGTGCCAGCAGCGTCGGGACAGTGGCTTGGGCTTTCTTT. The full variable domain, in which reference TRBV5-6 and TRBJ1-1 provide the parts outside the CDR3, is DAGVTQSPTHLIKTRGQQVTLRCSPKSGHDTVSWYQQALGQGPQFIFQYYEEEERQRGNFPDRFSGHQFPNYSSELNVNALLLGDSALYLCASSVGTVAWAFFGQGTRLTVV.

The chain uses TRBV15 and TRBJ2-3; 7 bases fit TRBD2. The CDR3 contains 16 residues. Germline V gives CDR1 LNHNV, CDR2 YYDKDF (reference sequence). Trimming cost V 5 bases and J 0 bases; bases outside gene matches: 8. The CDR3 nucleotides are TGTGCCACCAGCCAGAGGCGGGGACTAAGCACAGATACGCAGTATTTT. Translating gives CATSQRRGLSTDTQYF.

The J gene is TRBJ1-4, the V gene TRBV9, with 7 positions matching TRBD1. The CDR3 runs to 15 residues. The germline gives CDR1 SGDLS, CDR2 YYNGEE. After removal of 4 bases from V and 5 bases from J, the junction contained 8 bases not matched to a gene. CDR3 nucleotides: TGTGCCAGCAGCATGTCCGGGACAGAAAATGAAAAACTGTTTTTT. This encodes CASSMSGTENEKLFF.

This clone was detected a few times. The chain uses TRBV28 and TRBJ1-4; D is ambiguous. V gave up 9 bases and J gave up 6 bases, with 8 bases separating them. The CDR3 is 11 residues long. The germline V gene encodes CDR1 MDHEN and CDR2 SYDVKM. In nucleotides, the CDR3 is TGTGCCAGTCAGAGGGATGAAAAACTGTTTTTT. It translates to CASQRDEKLFF.

This chain links TRBV30 with TRBJ2-3; 12 bases are shared with TRBD2. Germline loops: CDR1 GTSNPN, CDR2 SVGIG (reference sequence). This CDR3 has 15 residues. V lost 7 bases, J lost 5 bases, and 10 bases stayed unmatched. The CDR3 sequence: CASRTSGRTGDTQYF. CDR3 in DNA: TGTGCCTCGCGAACTAGCGGGAGGACGGGAGATACGCAGTATTTT.

This chain uses TRBV19 with TRBJ1-6; D is unresolved. V was clipped by 3 bases and J by 10 bases, with 7 bases between them. The CDR3 covers 12 residues. Germline V gives CDR1 LNHDA, CDR2 SQIVND (reference sequence). The CDR3 nucleotides read TGTGCCAGTAGTATTTATCGGTCACCCCTCCACTTT. Its translation is CASSIYRSPLHF. Using reference TRBV19 and TRBJ1-6 for the parts outside the CDR3, the full variable domain is DGGITQSPKYLFRKEGQNVTLSCEQNLNHDAMYWYRQDPGQGLRLIYYSQIVNDFQKGDIAEGYSVSREKKESFPLTVTSAQKNPTAFYLCASSIYRSPLHFGNGTRLTVT.

This clone was seen just once. V and J are TRBV5-5 and TRBJ1-2, with 8 positions matching TRBD1. The CDR3 has 13 residues. The trim removed 4 bases at V and 8 bases at J, leaving 7 bases unmatched. Looked up from germline, CDR1 is SGHKS and CDR2 is YYEKEE (reference sequence). The CDR3 bases are TGTGCCAGCAGCCGCGGACAGGGAGGGGGCTACACCTTC. As protein: CASSRGQGGGYTF.

The chain recombines TRBV7-2 with TRBJ2-1, with 7 bases matching TRBD2. The germline V gene has CDR1 SGHTA and CDR2 FQGNSA. This CDR3 contains 15 residues. After removal of 3 bases from V and 2 bases from J, the junction contained 4 bases not matched to a gene. CDR3 residues: CASSLGGSTYNEQFF. CDR3 coding DNA: TGTGCCAGCAGCTTGGGGGGGTCCACCTACAATGAGCAGTTCTTC.

The J gene is TRBJ1-2, the V gene TRBV19; tentative D call: TRBD1 (6 bases). CDR1 is LNHDA, CDR2 SQIVND, per germline (reference sequence). V was cut by 8 bases and J by 5 bases, with 15 bases left in between. There are 13 residues in the CDR3. As DNA, the CDR3 is TGTGCCAGTGAGGTGACAGGACGATATGGCTACACCTTC. Protein: CASEVTGRYGYTF.

The V and J genes are TRBV28 and TRBJ1-1, with TRBD1 as a possible D gene (5 bases). This CDR3 has 13 residues. Trimming shortened V by 6 bases and J by 4 bases, and 12 bases separated the two germline ends. Germline V gene sequence: CDR1 MDHEN, CDR2 SYDVKM. The CDR3 loop is CASSLPGSTEAFF. CDR3 sequence (DNA): TGTGCCAGCAGCCTGCCAGGGTCCACTGAAGCTTTCTTT.

The gene calls are TRBV2 and TRBJ1-2, with D possibly TRBD1 on 6 matching bases. CDR1 and CDR2 from the germline V gene are SNHLY and FYNNEI. V shed 6 bases and J shed 3 bases, with 14 bases lying between them. This CDR3 is built from 14 residues. The CDR3 DNA is TGTGCCAGCAGGCGGGAGGGGGGAGACTATGGCTACACCTTC. Its protein product is CASRREGGDYGYTF. Based on the CDR3 plus reference TRBV2 and TRBJ1-2, the full variable domain is EPEVTQTPSHQVTQMGQEVILRCVPISNHLYFYWYRQILGQKVEFLVSFYNNEISEKSEIFDDQFSVERPDGSNFTLKIRSTKLEDSAMYFCASRREGGDYGYTFGSGTRLTVV.

This chain uses TRBV28 with TRBJ1-1; weak D call: TRBD1 (5 bases). The CDR3 loop spans 16 amino acids. Germline CDR1 is MDHEN and CDR2 is SYDVKM. V shed 2 bases and J shed 1 base, with 14 bases lying between them. The CDR3 here is CASSLLAGRGNTEAFF. In nucleotides, the CDR3 is TGTGCCAGCAGTTTACTCGCAGGGAGGGGGAACACTGAAGCTTTCTTT.

The chain combines TRBV20-1 with TRBJ1-2; D gene unclear. Trimming removed 3 bases from V and 8 bases from J, with 4 bases in between. The germline V gene encodes CDR1 DFQATT and CDR2 SNEGSKA (reference sequence). The CDR3 has 9 residues. For the CDR3, the DNA is TGCAGTGCTAGGGAAGGCTACACCTTC. Translating gives CSAREGYTF.

The chain carries TRBV6-5 and TRBJ1-4, with 7 bases identical to TRBD1. With 8 bases clipped from V and 5 bases from J, the junction kept 8 bases outside the gene matches. Per germline, CDR1 MNHEY and CDR2 SVGAGI. The CDR3 contains 14 residues. CDR3 in amino acids: CASLWDRTNEKLFF. CDR3 nucleotides: TGTGCCAGCTTATGGGACAGAACAAATGAAAAACTGTTTTTT.

The chain combines TRBV14 with TRBJ2-7; D gene ambiguous. The CDR3 runs to 13 residues. Germline CDR1 SGHDN, CDR2 FVKESK. V was clipped by 1 base and J by 3 bases, with 7 bases between them. The CDR3 spells CASSQGVNYEQYF. DNA for the CDR3: TGTGCCAGCAGCCAAGGAGTGAACTACGAGCAGTACTTC. Full variable domain (remainder filled in from reference TRBV14 and TRBJ2-7): EAGVTQFPSHSVIEKGQTVTLRCDPISGHDNLYWYRRVMGKEIKFLLHFVKESKQDESGMPNNRFLAERTGGTYSTLKVQPAELEDSGVYFCASSQGVNYEQYFGPGTRLTVT.

The chain links TRBV5-1 to TRBJ2-1; 8 bases fit TRBD2. Germline V gene sequence: CDR1 SGHRS, CDR2 YFSETQ. V trimming: 0 bases; J trimming: 1 base; junction bases outside the gene matches: 3. This CDR3 region has 16 residues. Written as DNA, the CDR3 is TGCGCCAGCAGCTTGGTGACTAGCGCTTCCTACAATGAGCAGTTCTTC. Amino acid sequence: CASSLVTSASYNEQFF.

This chain joins TRBV7-8 and TRBJ2-7; possibly TRBD2 for D (6 bases). The V and J ends lost 6 bases and 1 base respectively, with 16 bases between them. CDR3 length: 15 amino acids. Germline lookup yields CDR1 SGHVS and CDR2 FQNEAQ. Here the CDR3 reads CASSFQSGGSYEQYF. The CDR3 DNA sequence: TGTGCCAGCAGTTTCCAGAGTGGGGGGTCCTACGAGCAGTACTTC.

V usage is TRBV10-3 and J usage is TRBJ1-2; 9 nucleotides agree with TRBD1. The length of the CDR3 is 16 residues. Germline CDR1 is ENHRY and CDR2 is SYGVKD. J lost 8 bases, V lost 2 bases, and 12 bases had no gene match. CDR3 DNA sequence: TGTGCCATCAGTGAGAACGATCAGGACAGGGGAATCGGCTACACCTTC. Translation: CAISENDQDRGIGYTF.

Only one count was recorded for this clone. As the CDR3 is not closed by the conserved phenylalanine or tryptophan, this likely results from a read error. It is unclear where the CDR3 begins or ends on the DNA, so no DNA is shown, and the CDR3 is as TCRdb lists it. The V and J genes are TRBV9 and TRBJ1-1; TRBD1 reflects the table's D call only, with no check against the DNA. Both ends counted, the CDR3 spans 13 residues. Germline values: CDR1 SGDLS, CDR2 YYNGEE. CDR3 sequence reads: CASSVGETGLLVI.

The chain employs TRBV28 and TRBJ1-1; no clear D gene. V shed 3 bases and J shed 8 bases, with 10 bases lying between them. Germline V gene data show CDR1 as MDHEN and CDR2 as SYDVKM. This CDR3 spans 12 amino acids. The CDR3 coding sequence is TGTGCCAGCAGTTTCAATACAGCCGAAGCTTTCTTT. Its protein is CASSFNTAEAFF.

The chain links TRBV19 to TRBJ1-1; D not certain. V lost 3 bases and J 1 base, leaving 9 bases between the germline ends. This CDR3 is built from 14 residues. Germline V gene sequence: CDR1 LNHDA, CDR2 SQIVND (reference sequence). Written as DNA, the CDR3 is TGTGCCAGTAGTATCGGGGAGTGGAACACTGAAGCTTTCTTT. Translation: CASSIGEWNTEAFF. The complete variable domain, with remaining parts taken from reference TRBV19 and TRBJ1-1, reads DGGITQSPKYLFRKEGQNVTLSCEQNLNHDAMYWYRQDPGQGLRLIYYSQIVNDFQKGDIAEGYSVSREKKESFPLTVTSAQKNPTAFYLCASSIGEWNTEAFFGQGTRLTVV.

In this sample, this clone turned up once. This chain connects TRBV15 to TRBJ2-3, with D tentatively TRBD1 or TRBD2 (5 bases each). This CDR3 contains 14 residues. Trimming cost V 4 bases and J 5 bases, with 13 bases left between them. Germline V gene lookup returns CDR1 LNHNV and CDR2 YYDKDF (reference sequence). CDR3 sequence (DNA): TGTGCCACCAGCACGGGACCGACCGAAGATACGCAGTATTTT. This gives the protein CATSTGPTEDTQYF. Together with reference TRBV15 and TRBJ2-3, the CDR3 gives the full variable domain: DAMVIQNPRYQVTQFGKPVTLSCSQTLNHNVMYWYQQKSSQAPKLLFHYYDKDFNNEADTPDNFQSRRPNTSFCFLDIRSPGLGDTAMYLCATSTGPTEDTQYFGPGTRLTVL.

This clone is a singleton in its sample. The rearrangement links TRBV19 to TRBJ1-2; no reliable D call. Germline lookup yields CDR1 LNHDA and CDR2 SQIVND (reference sequence). The CDR3 loop spans 14 amino acids. Trimming cost V 7 bases and J 8 bases, with 20 bases left between them. In DNA, the CDR3 is TGTGCCAGTAATGGAAAAGGTTACCCCGTGGGCTACACCTTC. Its translation: CASNGKGYPVGYTF.

The chain links TRBV5-6 to TRBJ1-4, with no clear D. Germline loops: CDR1 SGHDT, CDR2 YYEEEE. V lost 4 bases to trimming and J lost 0 bases, with 13 bases between them. CDR3 size: 16 residues. The CDR3 sequence is CASSRGPATTNEKLFF. In nucleotides, the CDR3 is TGTGCCAGCAGCCGAGGCCCTGCCACAACTAATGAAAAACTGTTTTTT.

This clone was observed a handful of times. V usage is TRBV14 and J usage is TRBJ1-4; tentative D call: TRBD1 (6 bases). The germline V gene has CDR1 SGHDN and CDR2 FVKESK. This CDR3 has 17 amino acids. V lost 0 bases to trimming and J lost 7 bases, with 18 bases between them. The CDR3 here is CASSQENRVPVAEKLFF. DNA of the CDR3: TGTGCCAGCAGCCAAGAGAACAGGGTACCAGTAGCTGAAAAACTGTTTTTT.